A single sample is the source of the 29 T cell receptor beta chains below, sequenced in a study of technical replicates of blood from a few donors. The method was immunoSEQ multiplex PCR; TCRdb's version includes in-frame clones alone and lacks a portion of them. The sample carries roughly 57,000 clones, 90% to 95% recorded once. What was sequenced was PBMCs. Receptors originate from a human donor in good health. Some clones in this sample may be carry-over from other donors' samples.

The CDR3 nucleotides are TGCGCCAGCAGCCAAGATTCGACTAGCGGGGGGCCCATGGGAGAGACCCAGTACTTC. Its translation: CASSQDSTSGGPMGETQYF. The rearrangement uses TRBV4-3 and TRBJ2-5, with 13 bases matching TRBD2. Looked up from germline, CDR1 is LGHNA and CDR2 is YSLEER. The CDR3 sequence is 19 residues long. Trimming cost V 0 bases and J 4 bases; bases outside gene matches: 11.

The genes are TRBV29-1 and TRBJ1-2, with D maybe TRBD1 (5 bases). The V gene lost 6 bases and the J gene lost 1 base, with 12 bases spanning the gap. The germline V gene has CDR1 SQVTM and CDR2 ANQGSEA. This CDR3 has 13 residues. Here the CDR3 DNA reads TGCAGCGTGAGTGACAGCAGTAACTATGGCTACACCTTC. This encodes CSVSDSSNYGYTF.

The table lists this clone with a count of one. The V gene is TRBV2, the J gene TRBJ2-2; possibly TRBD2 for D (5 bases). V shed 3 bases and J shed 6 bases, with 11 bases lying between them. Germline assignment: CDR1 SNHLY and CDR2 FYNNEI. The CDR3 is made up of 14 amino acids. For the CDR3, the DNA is TGTGCCAGCAGTGAGAGGGAGTACGCCGGGGAGCTGTTTTTT. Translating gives CASSEREYAGELFF.

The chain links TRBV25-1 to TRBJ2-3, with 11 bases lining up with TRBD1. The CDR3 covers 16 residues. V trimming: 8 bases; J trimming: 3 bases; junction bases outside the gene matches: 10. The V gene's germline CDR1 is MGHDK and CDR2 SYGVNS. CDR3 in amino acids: CASRAGGTGGTDTQYF. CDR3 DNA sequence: TGTGCCAGCCGGGCGGGCGGGACAGGGGGAACAGATACGCAGTATTTT.

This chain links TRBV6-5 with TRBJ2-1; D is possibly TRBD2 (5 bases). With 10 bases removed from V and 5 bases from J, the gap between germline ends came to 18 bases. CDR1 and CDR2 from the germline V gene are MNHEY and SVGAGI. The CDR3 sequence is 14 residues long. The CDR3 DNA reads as TGTGCCACCCAAAAACGGGCCGGGAACAATGAGCAGTTCTTC. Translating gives CATQKRAGNNEQFF.

CDR3 amino acids: CASSLVGTSASEQYF. DNA of the CDR3: TGTGCCAGCAGCTTGGTTGGGACTAGCGCCTCCGAGCAGTACTTC. The V gene is TRBV5-4, the J gene TRBJ2-7; 10 bases match TRBD2. The CDR3 is 15 amino acids. Looked up from germline, CDR1 is SGHNT and CDR2 is YYREEE (reference sequence). The V gene end was trimmed by 0 bases and the J gene end by 6 bases; junction bases not matched to a gene: 6.

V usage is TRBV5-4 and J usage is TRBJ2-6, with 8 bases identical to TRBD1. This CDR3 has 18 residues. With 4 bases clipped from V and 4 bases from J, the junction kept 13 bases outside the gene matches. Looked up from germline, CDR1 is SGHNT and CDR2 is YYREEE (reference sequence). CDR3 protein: CASSPGAGGAKGANVLTF. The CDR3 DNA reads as TGTGCCAGCAGCCCTGGGGCAGGGGGCGCAAAAGGGGCCAACGTCCTGACTTTC.

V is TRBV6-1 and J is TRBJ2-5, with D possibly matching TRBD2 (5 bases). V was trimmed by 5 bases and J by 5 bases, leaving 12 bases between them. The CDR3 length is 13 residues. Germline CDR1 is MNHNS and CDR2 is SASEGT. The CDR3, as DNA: TGTGCCAGCAGTCCTCGGACGGGGGAGACCCAGTACTTC. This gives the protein CASSPRTGETQYF.

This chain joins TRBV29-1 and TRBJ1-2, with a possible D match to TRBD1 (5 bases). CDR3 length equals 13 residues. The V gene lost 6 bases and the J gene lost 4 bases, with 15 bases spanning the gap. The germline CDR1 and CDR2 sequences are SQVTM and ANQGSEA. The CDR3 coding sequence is TGCAGCGTGCTCGCGGGGGGAAGCTATGGCTACACCTTC. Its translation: CSVLAGGSYGYTF.

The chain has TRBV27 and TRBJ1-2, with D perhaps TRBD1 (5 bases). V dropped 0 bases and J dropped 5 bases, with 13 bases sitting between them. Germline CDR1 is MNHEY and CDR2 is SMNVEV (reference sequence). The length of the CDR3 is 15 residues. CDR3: CASSLSGTPTYGYTF. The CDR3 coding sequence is TGTGCCAGCAGTTTATCCGGGACTCCTACTTATGGCTACACCTTC.

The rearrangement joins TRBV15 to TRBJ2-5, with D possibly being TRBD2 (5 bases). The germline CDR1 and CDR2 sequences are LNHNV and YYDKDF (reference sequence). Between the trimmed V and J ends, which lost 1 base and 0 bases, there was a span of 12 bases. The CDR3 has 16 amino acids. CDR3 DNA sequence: TGTGCCACCAGCAGAGTTAAGCGGACGAACCAAGAGACCCAGTACTTC. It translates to CATSRVKRTNQETQYF.

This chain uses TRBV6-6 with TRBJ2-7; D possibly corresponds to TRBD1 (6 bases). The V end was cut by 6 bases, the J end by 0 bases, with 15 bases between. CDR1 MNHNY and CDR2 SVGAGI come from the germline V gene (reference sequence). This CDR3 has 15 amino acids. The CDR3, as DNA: TGTGCCAGCAGAGGGACATTGACGCACTCCTACGAGCAGTACTTC. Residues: CASRGTLTHSYEQYF.

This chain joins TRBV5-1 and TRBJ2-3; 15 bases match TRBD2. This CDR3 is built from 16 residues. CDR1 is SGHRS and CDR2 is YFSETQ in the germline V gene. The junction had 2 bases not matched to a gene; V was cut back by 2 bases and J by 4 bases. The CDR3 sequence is CASSLGLAGGPDTQYF. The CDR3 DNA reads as TGCGCCAGCAGCTTAGGACTAGCGGGAGGGCCAGATACGCAGTATTTT.

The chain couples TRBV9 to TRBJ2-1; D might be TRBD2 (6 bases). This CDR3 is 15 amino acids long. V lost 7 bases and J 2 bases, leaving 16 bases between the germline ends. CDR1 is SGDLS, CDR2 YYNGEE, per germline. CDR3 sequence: CASSEGLLAYNEQFF. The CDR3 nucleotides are TGTGCCAGCTCGGAGGGCCTGCTAGCCTACAATGAGCAGTTCTTC. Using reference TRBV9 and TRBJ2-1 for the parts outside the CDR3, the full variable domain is DSGVTQTPKHLITATGQRVTLRCSPRSGDLSVYWYQQSLDQGLQFLIQYYNGEERAKGNILERFSAQQFPDLHSELNLSSLELGDSALYFCASSEGLLAYNEQFFGPGTRLTVL.

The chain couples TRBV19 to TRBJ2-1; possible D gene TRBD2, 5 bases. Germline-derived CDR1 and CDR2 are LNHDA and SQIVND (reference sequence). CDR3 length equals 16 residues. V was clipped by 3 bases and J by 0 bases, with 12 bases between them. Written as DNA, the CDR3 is TGTGCCAGTAGTATCGGCGGCCGGGGCTCCTACAATGAGCAGTTCTTC. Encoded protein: CASSIGGRGSYNEQFF.

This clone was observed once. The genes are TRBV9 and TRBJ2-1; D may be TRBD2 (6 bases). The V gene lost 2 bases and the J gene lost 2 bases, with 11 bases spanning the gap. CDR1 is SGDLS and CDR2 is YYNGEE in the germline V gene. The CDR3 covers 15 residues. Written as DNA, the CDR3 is TGTGCCAGCAGCGTCGGGGGAGCGGCCTACAATGAGCAGTTCTTC. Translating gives CASSVGGAAYNEQFF. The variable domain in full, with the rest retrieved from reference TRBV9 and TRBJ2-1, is DSGVTQTPKHLITATGQRVTLRCSPRSGDLSVYWYQQSLDQGLQFLIQYYNGEERAKGNILERFSAQQFPDLHSELNLSSLELGDSALYFCASSVGGAAYNEQFFGPGTRLTVL.

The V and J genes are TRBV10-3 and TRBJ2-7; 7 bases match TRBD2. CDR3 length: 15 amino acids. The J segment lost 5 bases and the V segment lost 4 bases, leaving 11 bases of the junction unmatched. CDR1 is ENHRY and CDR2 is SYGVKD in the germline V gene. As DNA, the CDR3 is TGTGCCATCAGTGCCTCAACCGGGACTAACGACGAGCAGTACTTC. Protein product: CAISASTGTNDEQYF.

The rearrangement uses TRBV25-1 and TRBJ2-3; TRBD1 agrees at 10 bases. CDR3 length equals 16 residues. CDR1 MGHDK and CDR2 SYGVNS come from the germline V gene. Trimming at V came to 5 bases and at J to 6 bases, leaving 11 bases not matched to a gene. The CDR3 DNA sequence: TGTGCCAGCAGTACCGGGGGGACAGGGGTATCGGATACGCAGTATTTT. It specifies CASSTGGTGVSDTQYF. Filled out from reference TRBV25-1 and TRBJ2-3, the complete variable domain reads EADIYQTPRYLVIGTGKKITLECSQTMGHDKMYWYQQDPGMELHLIHYSYGVNSTEKGDLSSESTVSRIRTEHFPLTLESARPSHTSQYLCASSTGGTGVSDTQYFGPGTRLTVL.

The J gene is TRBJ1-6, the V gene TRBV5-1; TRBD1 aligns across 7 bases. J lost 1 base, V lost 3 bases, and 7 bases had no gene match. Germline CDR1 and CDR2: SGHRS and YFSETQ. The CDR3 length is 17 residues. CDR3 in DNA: TGCGCCAGCAGCTCACCCACAGGGGAGTCCTATAATTCACCCCTCCACTTT. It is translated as CASSSPTGESYNSPLHF.

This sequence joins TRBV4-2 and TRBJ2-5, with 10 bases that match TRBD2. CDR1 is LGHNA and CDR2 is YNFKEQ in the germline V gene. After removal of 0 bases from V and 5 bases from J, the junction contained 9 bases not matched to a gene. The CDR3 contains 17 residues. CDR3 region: CASSQDPSGGARETQYF. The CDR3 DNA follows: TGTGCCAGCAGCCAAGATCCCAGCGGGGGGGCCCGGGAGACCCAGTACTTC.

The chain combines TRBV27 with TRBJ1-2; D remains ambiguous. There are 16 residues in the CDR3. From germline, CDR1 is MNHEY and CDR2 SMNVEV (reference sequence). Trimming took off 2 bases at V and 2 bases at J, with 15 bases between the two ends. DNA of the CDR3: TGTGCCAGCAGTTTAGAGGCGCCGGCCTTCAACTATGGCTACACCTTC. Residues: CASSLEAPAFNYGYTF.

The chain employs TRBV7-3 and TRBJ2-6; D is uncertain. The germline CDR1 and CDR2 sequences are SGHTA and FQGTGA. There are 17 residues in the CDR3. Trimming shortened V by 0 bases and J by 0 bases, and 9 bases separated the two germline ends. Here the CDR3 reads CASSLTPRSSGANVLTF. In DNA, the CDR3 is TGTGCCAGCAGCTTAACGCCCCGGAGCTCTGGGGCCAACGTCCTGACTTTC. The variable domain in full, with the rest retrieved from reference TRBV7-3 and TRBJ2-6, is GAGVSQTPSNKVTEKGKYVELRCDPISGHTALYWYRQSLGQGPEFLIYFQGTGAADDSGLPNDRFFAVRPEGSVSTLKIQRTERGDSAVYLCASSLTPRSSGANVLTFGAGSRLTVL.

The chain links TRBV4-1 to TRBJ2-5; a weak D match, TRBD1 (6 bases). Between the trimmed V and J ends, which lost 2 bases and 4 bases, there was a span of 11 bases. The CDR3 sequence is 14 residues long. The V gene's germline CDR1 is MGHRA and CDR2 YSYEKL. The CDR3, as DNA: TGCGCCAGCAGCCAAACTACAGGGAGAGAGACCCAGTACTTC. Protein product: CASSQTTGRETQYF.

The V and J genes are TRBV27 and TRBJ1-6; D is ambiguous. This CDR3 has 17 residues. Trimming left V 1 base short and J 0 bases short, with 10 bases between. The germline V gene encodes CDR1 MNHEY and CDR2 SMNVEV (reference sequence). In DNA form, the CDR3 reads TGTGCCAGCAGTTTATGGCCCCCTGGCTCCTATAATTCACCCCTCCACTTT. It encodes CASSLWPPGSYNSPLHF.

For the CDR3, the DNA is TGCGCCAGCAGCTTTAGACAGTCGGGCACTGAAGCTTTCTTT. This sequence encodes CASSFRQSGTEAFF. The rearrangement uses TRBV5-1 and TRBJ1-1, with D perhaps TRBD1 (5 bases). CDR3 length: 14 amino acids. The germline V gene has CDR1 SGHRS and CDR2 YFSETQ. Trimming removed 2 bases at V and 4 bases at J, with 12 bases between.

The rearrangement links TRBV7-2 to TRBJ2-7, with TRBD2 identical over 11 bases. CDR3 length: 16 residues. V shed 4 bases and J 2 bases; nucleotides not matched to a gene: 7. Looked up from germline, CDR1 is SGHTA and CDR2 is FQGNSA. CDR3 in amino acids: CASSSSGLAATYEQYF. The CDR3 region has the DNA TGTGCCAGCAGCTCATCGGGACTAGCGGCCACCTACGAGCAGTACTTC.

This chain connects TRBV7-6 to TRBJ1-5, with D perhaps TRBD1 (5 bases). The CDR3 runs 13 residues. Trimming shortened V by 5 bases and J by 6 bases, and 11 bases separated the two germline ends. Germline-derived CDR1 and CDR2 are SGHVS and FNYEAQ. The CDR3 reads CASSRGGGQPQHF. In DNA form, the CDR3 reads TGTGCCAGCAGCCGAGGCGGGGGTCAGCCCCAGCATTTT.

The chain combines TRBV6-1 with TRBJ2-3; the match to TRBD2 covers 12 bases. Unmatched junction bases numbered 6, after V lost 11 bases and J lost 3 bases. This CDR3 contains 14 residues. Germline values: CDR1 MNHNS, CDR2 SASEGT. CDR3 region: CAGGTSGRTDTQYF. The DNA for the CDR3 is TGTGCCGGAGGAACTAGCGGGAGGACAGATACGCAGTATTTT.

CDR3 amino acids: CASSHGQGLNQPQHF. The CDR3 DNA reads TGTGCCAGCAGCCACGGACAGGGCCTCAATCAGCCCCAGCATTTT. The genes are TRBV5-8 and TRBJ1-5; 8 bases align to TRBD1. J gave up 3 bases and V 4 bases, and 6 bases lay outside the gene matches. Germline-derived CDR1 and CDR2 are SGHTS and YDEGEE. This CDR3 has 15 amino acids.